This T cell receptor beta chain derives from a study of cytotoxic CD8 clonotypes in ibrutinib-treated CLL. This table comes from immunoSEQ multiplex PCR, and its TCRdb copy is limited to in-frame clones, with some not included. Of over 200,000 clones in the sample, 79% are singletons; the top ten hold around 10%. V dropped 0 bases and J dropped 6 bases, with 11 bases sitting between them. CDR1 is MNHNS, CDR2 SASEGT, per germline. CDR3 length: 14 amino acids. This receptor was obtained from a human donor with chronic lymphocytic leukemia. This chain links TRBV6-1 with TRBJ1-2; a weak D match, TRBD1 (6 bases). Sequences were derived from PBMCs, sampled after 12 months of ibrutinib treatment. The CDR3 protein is CASSEAGRGDGYTF. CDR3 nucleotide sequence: TGTGCCAGCAGTGAAGCCGGCAGGGGTGATGGCTACACCTTC.